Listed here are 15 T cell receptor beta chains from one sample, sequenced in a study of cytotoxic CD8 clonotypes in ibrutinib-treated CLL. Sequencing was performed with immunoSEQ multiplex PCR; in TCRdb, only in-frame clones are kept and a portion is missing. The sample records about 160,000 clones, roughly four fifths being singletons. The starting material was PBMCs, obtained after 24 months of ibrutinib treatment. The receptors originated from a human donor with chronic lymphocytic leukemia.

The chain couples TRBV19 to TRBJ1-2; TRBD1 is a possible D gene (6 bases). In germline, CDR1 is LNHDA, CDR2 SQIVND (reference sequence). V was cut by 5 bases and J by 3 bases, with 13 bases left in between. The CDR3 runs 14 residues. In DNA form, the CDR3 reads TGTGCCAGTAGTCCCGCGACAGGATACTATGGCTACACCTTC. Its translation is CASSPATGYYGYTF.

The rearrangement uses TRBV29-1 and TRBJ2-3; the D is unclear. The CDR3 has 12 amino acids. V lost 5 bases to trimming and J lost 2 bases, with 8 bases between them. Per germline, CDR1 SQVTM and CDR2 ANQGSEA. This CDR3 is CSVYRPTDTQYF. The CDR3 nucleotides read TGCAGCGTTTATCGTCCCACAGATACGCAGTATTTT.

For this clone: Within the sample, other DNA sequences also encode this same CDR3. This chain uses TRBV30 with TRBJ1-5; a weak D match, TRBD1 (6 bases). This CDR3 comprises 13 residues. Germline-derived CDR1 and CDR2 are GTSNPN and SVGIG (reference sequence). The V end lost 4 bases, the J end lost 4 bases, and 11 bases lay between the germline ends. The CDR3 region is CAWNRELNQPQHF. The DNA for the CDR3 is TGTGCCTGGAACAGGGAATTAAATCAGCCCCAGCATTTT.

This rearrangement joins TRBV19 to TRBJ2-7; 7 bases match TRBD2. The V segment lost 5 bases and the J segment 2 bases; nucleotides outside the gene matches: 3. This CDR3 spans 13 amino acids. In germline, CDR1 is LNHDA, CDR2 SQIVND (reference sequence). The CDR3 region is CASSRGSPYEQYF. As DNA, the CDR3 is TGTGCCAGTAGTCGCGGGAGCCCCTACGAGCAGTACTTC.

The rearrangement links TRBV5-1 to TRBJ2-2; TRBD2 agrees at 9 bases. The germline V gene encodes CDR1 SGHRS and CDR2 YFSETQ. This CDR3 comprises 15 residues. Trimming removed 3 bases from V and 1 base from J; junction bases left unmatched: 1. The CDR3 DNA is TGCGCCAGCAGCTCTAGCGGGGTGAACACCGGGGAGCTGTTTTTT. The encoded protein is CASSSSGVNTGELFF.

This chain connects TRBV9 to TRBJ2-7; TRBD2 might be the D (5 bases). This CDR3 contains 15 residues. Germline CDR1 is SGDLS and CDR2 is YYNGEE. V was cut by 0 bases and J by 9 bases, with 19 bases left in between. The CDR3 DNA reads TGTGCCAGCAGCGTAGATCAGCGCGGGTCTAACATGCAGTACTTC. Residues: CASSVDQRGSNMQYF.

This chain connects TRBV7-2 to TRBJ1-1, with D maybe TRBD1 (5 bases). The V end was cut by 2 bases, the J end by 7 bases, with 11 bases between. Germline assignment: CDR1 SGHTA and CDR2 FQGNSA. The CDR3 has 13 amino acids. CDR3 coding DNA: TGTGCCAGCAGCTTAAGGCGAGGGGTTGAAGCTTTCTTT. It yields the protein CASSLRRGVEAFF. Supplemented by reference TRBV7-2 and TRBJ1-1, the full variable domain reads GAGVSQSPSNKVTEKGKDVELRCDPISGHTALYWYRQSLGQGLEFLIYFQGNSAPDKSGLPSDRFSAERTGGSVSTLTIQRTQQEDSAVYLCASSLRRGVEAFFGQGTRLTVV.

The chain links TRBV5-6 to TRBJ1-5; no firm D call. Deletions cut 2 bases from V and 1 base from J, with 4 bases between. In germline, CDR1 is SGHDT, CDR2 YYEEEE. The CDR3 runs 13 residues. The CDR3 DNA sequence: TGTGCCAGCAGCTTACGGAGCAATCAGCCCCAGCATTTT. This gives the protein CASSLRSNQPQHF.

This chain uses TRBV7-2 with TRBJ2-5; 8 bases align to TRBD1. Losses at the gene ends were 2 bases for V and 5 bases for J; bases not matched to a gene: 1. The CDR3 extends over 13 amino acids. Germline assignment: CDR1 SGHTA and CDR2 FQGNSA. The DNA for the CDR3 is TGTGCCAGCAGCTTAAACAGGGGGGAGACCCAGTACTTC. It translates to CASSLNRGETQYF. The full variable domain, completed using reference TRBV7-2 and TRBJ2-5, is GAGVSQSPSNKVTEKGKDVELRCDPISGHTALYWYRQSLGQGLEFLIYFQGNSAPDKSGLPSDRFSAERTGGSVSTLTIQRTQQEDSAVYLCASSLNRGETQYFGPGTRLLVL.

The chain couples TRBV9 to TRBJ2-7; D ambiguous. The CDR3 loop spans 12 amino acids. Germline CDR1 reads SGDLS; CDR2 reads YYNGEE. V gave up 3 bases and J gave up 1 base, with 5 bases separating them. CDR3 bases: TGTGCCAGCAGCGCGGGTTCCTACGAGCAGTACTTC. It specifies CASSAGSYEQYF.

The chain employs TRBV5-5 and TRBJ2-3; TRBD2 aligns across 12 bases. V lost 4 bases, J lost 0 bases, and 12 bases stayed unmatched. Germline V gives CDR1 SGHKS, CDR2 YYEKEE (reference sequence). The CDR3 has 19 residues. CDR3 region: CASSPGQLTSGGSTDTQYF. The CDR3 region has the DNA TGTGCCAGCAGCCCGGGACAGCTTACTAGCGGGGGGAGCACAGATACGCAGTATTTT.

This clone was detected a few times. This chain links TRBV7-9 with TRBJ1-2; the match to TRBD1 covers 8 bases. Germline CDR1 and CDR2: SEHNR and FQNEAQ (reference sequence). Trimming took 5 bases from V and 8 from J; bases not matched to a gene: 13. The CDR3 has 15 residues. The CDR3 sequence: CASSQSDRGGRGYTF. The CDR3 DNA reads TGTGCCAGCAGCCAGTCAGACAGGGGAGGGAGAGGCTACACCTTC.

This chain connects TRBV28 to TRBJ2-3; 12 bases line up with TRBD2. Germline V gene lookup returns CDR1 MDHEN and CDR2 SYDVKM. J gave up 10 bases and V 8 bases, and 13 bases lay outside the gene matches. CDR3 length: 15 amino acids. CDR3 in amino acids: CASGWSLAGGRSQYF. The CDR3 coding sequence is TGTGCCAGCGGTTGGAGCCTAGCGGGGGGGCGATCGCAGTATTTT.

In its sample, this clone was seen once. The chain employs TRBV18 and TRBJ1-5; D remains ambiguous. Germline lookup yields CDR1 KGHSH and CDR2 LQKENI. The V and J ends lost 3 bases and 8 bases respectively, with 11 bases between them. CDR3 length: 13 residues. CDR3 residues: CASSPTSKEPQHF. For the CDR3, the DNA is TGTGCCAGCTCACCTACCTCTAAGGAGCCCCAGCATTTT. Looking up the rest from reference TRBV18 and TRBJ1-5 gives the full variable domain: NAGVMQNPRHLVRRRGQEARLRCSPMKGHSHVYWYRQLPEEGLKFMVYLQKENIIDESGMPKERFSAEFPKEGPSILRIQQVVRGDSAAYFCASSPTSKEPQHFGDGTRLSIL.

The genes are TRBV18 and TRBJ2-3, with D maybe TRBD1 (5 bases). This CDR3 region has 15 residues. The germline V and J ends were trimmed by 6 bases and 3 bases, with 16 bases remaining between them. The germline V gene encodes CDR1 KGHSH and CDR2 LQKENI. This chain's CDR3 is CASSPNPGHTDTQYF. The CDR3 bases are TGTGCCAGCTCGCCGAACCCCGGACATACAGATACGCAGTATTTT.